Given below is one T cell receptor beta chain in context. The antigen it recognizes is unknown. Base qualities are not provided; no much larger clone lies one nucleotide away. The data stem from a study of blood T cell repertoires in COVID-19 (dated by TCRdb to 2018 to 2020). Background for the entire study: Samples covering the acute and convalescent phases of COVID-19 were provided by collaborators in the United States, Italy and Spain. The repertoires were released in a freely available public database intended as a resource for research on the immune response to SARS-CoV-2. Deeply sampled blood TCRbeta repertoires from subjects exposed to, actively infected with, or recovered from COVID-19 were included in the dataset. The samples were drawn from two sources: the first 160 participants of the ongoing ImmuneRACE study, and 1,200 or so subjects contributed by 6 global collaborators. The sample metadata nearly always contained a de-identified subject ID, COVID-19 status, age in years and sex. Where available, HLA class I and class II types were obtained from metadata supplied by the sample provider rather than from assay-based typing. The material from the prospective study consisted of cDNA or gDNA derived from T cells, B-cell-depleted T cells, or PBMCs.

Ends trimmed: V by 0 bases, J by 6 bases; bases unmatched to a gene: 5. From the cysteine through the phenylalanine, the CDR3 covers 15 amino acids. Just the 45-base CDR3 DNA is kept, in frame starting at base 1. CDR1 is given as SGHRS and CDR2 as YFSETQ, both from the germline V gene. What the authors observed across the whole study: How much clinical and demographic metadata was included differed by source and by participant, and the metadata was provided uncurated.

The immunoSEQ Assay, a bias-controlled multiplex PCR, was used to amplify TCRbeta CDR3 regions from genomic DNA. As for the original processing: Within the assay, amplification of reference gene primers was used to estimate how many nucleated cells each sample contained. To quantify the absolute abundance of each unique TCRbeta CDR3 rearrangement, sequence reads were collapsed and filtered. For each sample, productive Simpson clonality was calculated by taking the square root of Simpson's diversity index across productive rearrangements. TCRdb stores this immuneACCESS table with in-frame sequences only. Part of the clones is absent; in the studies checked, under half of the shortfall reflects unresolved V genes, and no reason is known for the rest. V, J and clone size were drawn from that table, and D and trimming were deduced from the DNA. This sample gives over 150,000 clones in total; about 79% of them show up just once. The top ten constitute 26% of the sample.

Whole blood was collected in K2EDTA tubes by collaborating institutions according to the institutions' own protocols. For TCRbeta analysis, collaborators shipped samples as frozen whole blood, isolated PBMCs, or DNA extracted from either of those sample types. The V gene is TRBV5-1 and the J gene is TRBJ2-2; 7 central nucleotides agree with TRBD1. The sequenced sample consisted of peripheral blood. The sequence derives from a woman in her 70s with acute or convalescent COVID-19. Here the CDR3 is given as CASSLGQGYAGELFF. At the DNA level, the sequence is TGCGCCAGCAGCTTGGGACAGGGTTATGCCGGGGAGCTGTTTTTT.